Shown below are 17 T cell receptor beta chains from a single sample sequenced in a study of blood T cell repertoires in COVID-19. TCRdb's copy holds only in-frame clones and misses some; the assay was immunoSEQ multiplex PCR. Of roughly 130,000 clones in the sample, about four fifths are singletons; the top ten hold about 15%. The sample taken for sequencing was peripheral blood. These receptors were collected from a woman aged 45-65 years with acute or convalescent COVID-19.

Here the CDR3 reads CASSLAGGDYNEQFF. The CDR3 DNA sequence: TGCGCCAGCAGCTTGGCAGGGGGCGACTACAATGAGCAGTTCTTC. This rearrangement joins TRBV5-1 to TRBJ2-1, with 8 bases aligning to TRBD1. With V trimmed by 0 bases and J by 3 bases, 2 bases remained unmatched. Germline V lookup: CDR1 SGHRS, CDR2 YFSETQ. The CDR3 has 15 residues.

The chain is built from TRBV29-1 and TRBJ2-5, with 7 bases lining up with TRBD1. The J segment lost 4 bases and the V segment lost 7 bases, leaving 6 bases of the junction unmatched. Germline V lookup: CDR1 SQVTM, CDR2 ANQGSEA. The CDR3 is 12 residues long. The CDR3 reads CSGRTGVETQYF. In DNA form, the CDR3 reads TGCAGCGGGAGAACAGGGGTAGAGACCCAGTACTTC.

This clone was observed once. The rearrangement uses TRBV4-1 and TRBJ1-2, with D possibly being TRBD1 (6 bases). The V gene lost 2 bases and the J gene lost 0 bases, with 10 bases spanning the gap. The CDR3 is 15 amino acids. CDR1 and CDR2 from the germline V gene are MGHRA and YSYEKL. This CDR3 reads CASSQQGPANYGYTF. The CDR3, as DNA: TGCGCCAGCAGCCAACAGGGGCCAGCTAACTATGGCTACACCTTC.

Points on this clone: The junction differs from germline at one of its ends, possibly a read error. V usage is TRBV18 and J usage is TRBJ1-1, with D tentatively TRBD1 (6 bases). This CDR3 has 16 residues. Germline values: CDR1 KGHSH, CDR2 LQKENI. CDR3 nucleotides: TGTGCCAGCACACCAGTGACAGGAACCCAAAACACTGAAGCTTTCTTT. This codes for CASTPVTGTQNTEAFF.

The CDR3: CSVEDRASGTLETQYF. CDR3 nucleotide sequence: TGCAGCGTTGAAGATCGGGCTAGCGGCACTTTGGAGACCCAGTACTTC. V gene TRBV29-1 combines with J gene TRBJ2-5; TRBD2 matches at 7 bases. CDR1 and CDR2 from the germline V gene are SQVTM and ANQGSEA. V dropped 0 bases and J dropped 5; count of bases not matched to a gene: 12. There are 16 residues in the CDR3.

The chain carries TRBV27 and TRBJ1-3; 7 positions agree with TRBD1. There are 16 residues in the CDR3. Germline V lookup: CDR1 MNHEY, CDR2 SMNVEV (reference sequence). V shed 8 bases, J shed 0 bases, and the junction held 10 bases outside the gene matches. CDR3 in DNA: TGTGCCAGCTACGGGACAGCGAAAAACTCTGGAAACACCATATATTTT. It specifies CASYGTAKNSGNTIYF.

The CDR3 region is CSDPTGLSGNTIYF. In DNA form, the CDR3 reads TGCAGCGATCCGACAGGGCTCTCTGGAAACACCATATATTTT. The gene calls are TRBV29-1 and TRBJ1-3; TRBD1 agrees at 7 bases. Germline V CDR1 and CDR2: SQVTM, ANQGSEA. The CDR3 spans 14 residues. The junction had 6 bases not matched to a gene; V was cut back by 7 bases and J by 0 bases.

V is TRBV3-1 (or the pseudogene TRBV3-2) and J is TRBJ2-7; tentatively, D is TRBD2 (5 bases). Trimming left V 4 bases short and J 2 bases short, with 12 bases between. Germline CDR1 reads LGHDT; CDR2 reads YNNKEL (reference sequence). This CDR3 is built from 14 residues. The CDR3 DNA follows: TGTGCCAGCAGCCTCGGACTGAGAGCCTACGAGCAGTACTTC. Translated: CASSLGLRAYEQYF.

J is TRBJ1-1 and V is TRBV7-8, with D unclear. The V gene's germline CDR1 is SGHVS and CDR2 FQNEAQ. The CDR3 consists of 13 residues. Trimming took off 2 bases at V and 6 bases at J, with 10 bases between the two ends. CDR3 sequence: CASSLTSGSEAFF. DNA of the CDR3: TGTGCCAGCAGCTTAACATCGGGGTCTGAAGCTTTCTTT.

Only a few counts were recorded for this clone. The rearrangement joins TRBV5-8 to TRBJ1-1; 7 bases agree with TRBD1. The J segment lost 1 base and the V segment lost 5 bases, leaving 5 bases of the junction unmatched. This CDR3 contains 14 residues. The germline CDR1 and CDR2 sequences are SGHTS and YDEGEE. The chain's CDR3 is CASRTRTGNTEAFF. The CDR3 DNA reads as TGTGCCAGCAGGACCAGGACAGGGAACACTGAAGCTTTCTTT.

The chain links TRBV11-2 to TRBJ2-1, with TRBD2 matching over 7 bases. The CDR3 has 15 amino acids. Germline V CDR1 and CDR2: SGHAT, FQNNGV. The J segment lost 7 bases and the V segment lost 0 bases, leaving 6 bases of the junction unmatched. The CDR3 DNA reads TGTGCCAGCAGCTTAGAGGTGGGGGGGATTAATGAGCAGTTCTTC. Its translation is CASSLEVGGINEQFF.

J is TRBJ1-5 and V is TRBV28; TRBD1 matches at 8 bases. Germline CDR1 is MDHEN and CDR2 is SYDVKM. The length of the CDR3 is 15 residues. V was pared by 4 bases and J by 0 bases, with 2 bases of the junction left unmatched. The CDR3 region is CASSSGQVSNQPQHF. CDR3 DNA sequence: TGTGCCAGCAGTTCGGGACAGGTTAGCAATCAGCCCCAGCATTTT.

Points on this clone: In the same sample, other DNA sequences code for this CDR3. The V gene is TRBV5-6, the J gene TRBJ1-5; D is uncertain. The CDR3 contains 14 residues. V was trimmed by 2 bases and J by 7 bases, leaving 13 bases between them. In germline, CDR1 is SGHDT, CDR2 YYEEEE. CDR3 loop: CASSFRGSGQPQHF. The CDR3 region has the DNA TGTGCCAGCAGCTTCAGAGGGTCGGGGCAGCCCCAGCATTTT.

This chain links TRBV12-5 with TRBJ2-2; 10 bases fit TRBD2. CDR3 length: 17 amino acids. The germline gives CDR1 LGHNT, CDR2 FRNRAP. V shed 3 bases and J 4 bases; nucleotides not matched to a gene: 8. The CDR3 DNA is TGTGCTAGTGGTTTTGGAGCGGGGGGGCCCCCCACCGGGGAGCTGTTTTTT. Protein: CASGFGAGGPPTGELFF.

The rearrangement uses TRBV4-1 and TRBJ1-2, with TRBD1 matching 8 bases. Unmatched junction bases numbered 1, after V lost 0 bases and J lost 4 bases. The CDR3 covers 14 residues. CDR1 is MGHRA, CDR2 YSYEKL, per germline. The CDR3 region is CASSQETGAYGYTF. CDR3 DNA sequence: TGCGCCAGCAGCCAAGAGACAGGGGCCTATGGCTACACCTTC.

The table lists this clone with a few counts. Here the CDR3 reads CASIPPEGGIQYF. CDR3 coding DNA: TGTGCCAGCATCCCACCCGAAGGGGGCATTCAGTACTTC. The chain joins TRBV2 to TRBJ2-4, with D possibly TRBD1 on 6 matching bases. Per germline, CDR1 SNHLY and CDR2 FYNNEI. The V end was cut by 7 bases, the J end by 9 bases, with 16 bases between. The length of the CDR3 is 13 residues.

The chain carries TRBV10-3 and TRBJ1-2, with D unresolved. This CDR3 spans 13 amino acids. CDR1 ENHRY and CDR2 SYGVKD come from the germline V gene. The ends were cut back, 3 bases at V and 2 bases at J, with 7 bases in the middle. The CDR3 nucleotides read TGTGCCATCAGTGAAGAGGGCAACTATGGCTACACCTTC. This translates into CAISEEGNYGYTF.